These T cell receptor beta chains were read from a single sample in a study of OX40 agonist ivuxolimab in advanced cancers. TCRdb's table, derived via immunoSEQ multiplex PCR, lists solely in-frame clones and lacks some. The table has 60,000 to 75,000 clones, around 82% seen once. The sample in question was CD4+ or CD8+ T cells sorted from blood, obtained in a trial of the OX40 agonist ivuxolimab. These receptors came from an adult with an advanced solid tumor such as melanoma, head and neck, liver or kidney cancer. Each CDR3 is given with its conserved first and last residue. D genes are given only for firm matches. The size field is filled for only some rows; it gives once, few, many or a size class.

j_call	clone_size	d_call	v_call	cdr3_aa	cdr3_nt
TRBJ2-1	once	TRBD1	TRBV2	CASSSPGQGINEQFF	TGTGCCAGCAGTTCCCCGGGACAGGGCATCAATGAGCAGTTCTTC
TRBJ1-1	NA	NA	TRBV7-8	CASSFTGTEAFF	TGTGCCAGCAGCTTTACGGGCACTGAAGCTTTCTTT
TRBJ2-7	NA	NA	TRBV10-3	CAISDVDTDSYEQYF	TGTGCCATCAGTGACGTGGACACCGACTCTTACGAGCAGTACTTC
TRBJ1-1	few	TRBD1	TRBV11-3	CASSLGTGKDTEAFF	TGTGCCAGCAGCTTAGGGACAGGGAAGGACACTGAAGCTTTCTTT
TRBJ1-5	NA	TRBD1	TRBV5-1	CASSYQGGNQPQHF	TGCGCCAGCAGCTACCAGGGGGGCAATCAGCCCCAGCATTTT
TRBJ2-7	NA	NA	TRBV5-4	CASSLVTGGAWEQYF	TGTGCCAGCAGCTTGGTCACGGGGGGCGCCTGGGAGCAGTACTTC
TRBJ2-3	NA	NA	TRBV7-3	CASSSGGRDTQYF	TGTGCCAGCAGCTCCGGGGGACGAGATACGCAGTATTTT
TRBJ2-5	NA	NA	TRBV6-5	CASSYVPGSQETQYF	TGTGCCAGCAGTTACGTTCCGGGATCCCAAGAGACCCAGTACTTC
TRBJ1-4	NA	TRBD1	TRBV5-1	CASSSGDRQNEKLFF	TGCGCCAGCAGCTCGGGGGACAGGCAGAATGAAAAACTGTTTTTT
TRBJ2-3	NA	TRBD2	TRBV6-4	CASSRTSGSSTDTQYF	TGTGCCAGCAGCAGGACTAGCGGGTCTAGCACAGATACGCAGTATTTT
TRBJ2-7	few	NA	TRBV27	CASSFAGQPQYAQYF	TGTGCCAGCAGTTTCGCGGGACAGCCTCAATATGCGCAGTACTTC